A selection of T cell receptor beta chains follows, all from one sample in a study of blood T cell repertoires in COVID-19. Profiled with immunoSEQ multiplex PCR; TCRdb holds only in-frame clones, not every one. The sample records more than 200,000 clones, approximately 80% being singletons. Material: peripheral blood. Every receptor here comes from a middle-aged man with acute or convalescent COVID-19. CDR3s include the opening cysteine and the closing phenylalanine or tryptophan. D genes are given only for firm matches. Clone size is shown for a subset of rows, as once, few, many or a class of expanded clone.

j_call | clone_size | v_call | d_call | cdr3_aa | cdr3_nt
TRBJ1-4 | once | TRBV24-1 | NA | CATYCRGVDEKLFF | TGTGCCACTTACTGTCGAGGTGTAGATGAAAAACTGTTTTTT
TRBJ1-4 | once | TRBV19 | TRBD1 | CASRFDRAGEKLFF | TGTGCCAGTAGATTCGACAGGGCGGGTGAAAAACTGTTTTTT
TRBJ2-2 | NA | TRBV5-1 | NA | CASRLTSGELFF | TGCGCCAGCAGATTGACAAGCGGGGAGCTGTTTTTT
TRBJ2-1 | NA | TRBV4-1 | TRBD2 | CASSQASASGNYNEQFF | TGCGCCAGCAGCCAAGCTTCCGCTAGCGGGAATTACAATGAGCAGTTCTTC
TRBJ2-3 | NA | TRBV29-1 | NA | CSVELGVGADTQYF | TGCAGCGTTGAGCTAGGGGTTGGTGCAGATACGCAGTATTTT
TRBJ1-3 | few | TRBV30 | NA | CAWSMGHSSGNTIYF | TGTGCCTGGAGTATGGGACACAGCTCTGGAAACACCATATATTTT
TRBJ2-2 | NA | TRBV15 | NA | CATSASSVRSTGELFF | TGTGCCACCAGCGCGTCTAGCGTGAGGTCCACCGGGGAGCTGTTTTTT
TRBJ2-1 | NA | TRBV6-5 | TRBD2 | CASRDLAGTYNEQFF | TGTGCCAGCAGGGATTTAGCGGGGACCTACAATGAGCAGTTCTTC
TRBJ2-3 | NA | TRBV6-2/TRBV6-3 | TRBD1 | CASSHGTAGDTQYF | TGTGCCAGCAGTCACGGGACAGCCGGAGATACGCAGTATTTT
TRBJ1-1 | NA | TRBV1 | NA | CTSSRPQGSDTEAFF | TGCACCAGCAGCAGGCCACAGGGGTCGGACACTGAAGCTTTCTTT
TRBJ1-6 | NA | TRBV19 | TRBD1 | CASGTGVSPLHF | TGTGCCAGTGGGACAGGGGTTTCACCCCTCCACTTT
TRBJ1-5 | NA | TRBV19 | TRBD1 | CASRSRTGDQPQHF | TGTGCCAGTAGAAGCCGGACAGGGGATCAGCCCCAGCATTTT
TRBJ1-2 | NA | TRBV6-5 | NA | CASSYSPGGRVYGYTF | TGTGCCAGCAGTTACTCGCCAGGAGGGAGGGTCTATGGCTACACCTTC
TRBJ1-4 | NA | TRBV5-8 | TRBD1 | CASRGRQGVGEKLFF | TGTGCCAGCAGGGGCCGACAGGGTGTTGGTGAAAAACTGTTTTTT
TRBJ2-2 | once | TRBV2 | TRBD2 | CASSVRTSGNTGELFF | TGTGCCAGCAGTGTCCGGACTAGCGGAAACACCGGGGAGCTGTTTTTT
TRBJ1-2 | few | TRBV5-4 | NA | CASTLSWAGTQYGYTF | TGTGCCAGCACCCTATCTTGGGCGGGGACGCAATATGGCTACACCTTC
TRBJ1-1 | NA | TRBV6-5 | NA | CAGSISGGAEAFF | TGTGCCGGCAGCATATCCGGCGGGGCTGAAGCTTTCTTT
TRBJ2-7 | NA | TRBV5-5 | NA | CASSLLTYEQYF | TGTGCCAGCAGCTTATTAACCTACGAGCAGTACTTC
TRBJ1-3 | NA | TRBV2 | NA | CASSESGYGNTIYF | TGTGCCAGCAGTGAATCAGGGTATGGAAACACCATATATTTT
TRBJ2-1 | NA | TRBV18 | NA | CASSFDRNNEQFF | TGTGCCAGCTCATTCGACAGAAACAATGAGCAGTTCTTC
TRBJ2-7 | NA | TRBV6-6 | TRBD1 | CASSSPGRGGFYEQYF | TGTGCCAGCAGTTCCCCGGGTAGAGGGGGCTTCTACGAGCAGTACTTC
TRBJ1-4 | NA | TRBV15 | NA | CASGRATNEKLFF | TGTGCCAGCGGAAGAGCAACTAATGAAAAACTGTTTTTT
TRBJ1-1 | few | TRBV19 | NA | CASTLSGGEAFF | TGTGCCAGTACCCTCAGCGGGGGTGAAGCTTTCTTT
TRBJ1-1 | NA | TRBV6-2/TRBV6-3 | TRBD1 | CASSFQGAQLF | TGTGCCAGCAGTTTTCAGGGGGCCCAGCTCTTT
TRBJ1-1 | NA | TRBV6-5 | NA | CASIAFGNTEAFF | TGTGCCAGCATCGCTTTCGGGAACACTGAAGCTTTCTTT
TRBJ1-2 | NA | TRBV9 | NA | CASSAPGLSNGYTF | TGTGCCAGCAGCGCCCCGGGTCTCTCTAATGGCTACACCTTC
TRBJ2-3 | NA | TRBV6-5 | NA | CASSRGTDTTDTQYF | TGTGCCAGTTCGCGCGGGACGGACACCACAGATACGCAGTATTTT
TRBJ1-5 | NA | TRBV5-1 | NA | CASSLSGLSNQPQHF | TGCGCCAGCAGCCTATCAGGGTTAAGCAATCAGCCCCAGCATTTT
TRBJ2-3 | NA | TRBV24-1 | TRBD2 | CATSDGAGGTDTQYF | TGTGCCACCAGTGATGGAGCGGGAGGAACAGATACGCAGTATTTT
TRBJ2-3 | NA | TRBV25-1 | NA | CASSESRSTDTQYF | TGTGCCAGCAGTGAATCGAGGAGCACAGATACGCAGTATTTT
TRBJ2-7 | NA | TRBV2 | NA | CASTRSGYEQYF | TGTGCCAGCACCCGGAGCGGGTACGAGCAGTACTTC
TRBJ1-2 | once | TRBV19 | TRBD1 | CASSIVGGNYGYTF | TGTGCCAGTAGTATAGTAGGGGGCAACTATGGCTACACCTTC
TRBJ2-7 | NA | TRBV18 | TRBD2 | CASSLATGGGAVEQYF | TGTGCCAGCTCACTCGCCACCGGCGGGGGGGCGGTCGAGCAGTACTTC
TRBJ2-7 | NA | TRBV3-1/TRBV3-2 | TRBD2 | CASSHGLAGGRSYEQYF | TGTGCCAGCAGCCACGGACTAGCGGGAGGCCGAAGTTACGAGCAGTACTTC
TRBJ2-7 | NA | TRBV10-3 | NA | CATKLVSDSYEQYF | TGTGCCACTAAATTGGTCAGCGACTCCTACGAGCAGTACTTC
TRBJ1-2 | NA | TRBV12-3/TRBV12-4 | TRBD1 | CASSEGQGYGYTF | TGTGCCAGCAGTGAAGGACAGGGCTATGGCTACACCTTC
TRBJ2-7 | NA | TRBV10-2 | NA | CASSSSSGRDEQYF | TGCGCCAGCAGTAGTAGTTCAGGGCGCGACGAGCAGTACTTC
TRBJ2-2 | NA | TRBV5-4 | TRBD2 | CASSSGTSGRARTGELFF | TGTGCCAGCAGCTCCGGGACTAGCGGGAGGGCCCGAACCGGGGAGCTGTTTTTT
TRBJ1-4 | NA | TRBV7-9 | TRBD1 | CASSPRSGTGNEKLFF | TGTGCCAGCAGCCCTCGATCCGGGACAGGGAATGAAAAACTGTTTTTT
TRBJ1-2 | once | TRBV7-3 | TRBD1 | CASSLNARGDGYTF | TGTGCCAGCAGCTTAAACGCCAGGGGGGATGGCTACACCTTC
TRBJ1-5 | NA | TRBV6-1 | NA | CASSEAQNQPQHF | TGTGCCAGCAGTGAAGCGCAGAATCAGCCCCAGCATTTT
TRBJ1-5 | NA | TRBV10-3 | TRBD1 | CAIGTGPDGNQPQHF | TGTGCCATCGGGACAGGGCCGGATGGCAATCAGCCCCAGCATTTT
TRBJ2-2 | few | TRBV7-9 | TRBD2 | CASSSGTSGTGELFF | TGTGCCAGCAGCTCCGGGACTAGCGGGACCGGGGAGCTGTTTTTT
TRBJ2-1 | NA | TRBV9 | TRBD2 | CASSVVTSGMYNEQFF | TGTGCCAGCAGCGTAGTGACTAGCGGGATGTACAATGAGCAGTTCTTC
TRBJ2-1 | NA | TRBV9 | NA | CASSILDSHYNEQFF | TGTGCCAGCAGCATTTTAGACAGCCACTACAATGAGCAGTTCTTC
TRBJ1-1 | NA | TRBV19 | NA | CASSGPAENTEAFF | TGTGCCAGTAGTGGTCCAGCGGAGAACACTGAAGCTTTCTTT